The 32 T cell receptor beta chains in this list originate from one sample, sequenced in a study of T cells after yellow fever vaccination. TCRdb re-derived calls from the 5' RACE reads in MiXCR, one entry per CDR3 protein. The sample yields around 350,000 distinct CDR3 sequences, under 14% seen once. Specimen: PBMCs, collected on the day of the first yellow fever vaccination. These receptors all stem from a man aged 18 to 35 who received the YFV17D yellow fever vaccine.

The rearrangement links TRBV12-3 or TRBV12-4 to TRBJ2-3, with TRBD2 matching over 11 bases. The CDR3 runs to 15 residues. The trim removed 6 bases at V and 4 bases at J, leaving 6 bases unmatched. CDR3 in amino acids: CASRVAGGRSDTQYF. DNA of the CDR3: TGTGCCAGCAGGGTAGCGGGGGGGCGGTCAGATACGCAGTATTTT.

The sample holds many counts of this clonotype. V is TRBV7-2 and J is TRBJ2-5; D uncertain. V shed 4 bases and J shed 2 bases, with 8 bases lying between them. The CDR3 has 13 residues. Germline V gene data show CDR1 as SGHTA and CDR2 as FQGNSA. CDR3 DNA sequence: TGTGCCAGCAGCTCCGGGTATCAAGAGACCCAGTACTTC. Amino acid sequence: CASSSGYQETQYF.

This clonotype was seen ten or more times. With a much larger clone just one base away, this may be a read error. The chain employs TRBV4-2 and TRBJ2-1; TRBD2 matches at 13 bases. The CDR3 runs 15 residues. The V and J ends lost 2 bases and 6 bases, in that order; junction bases with no gene match: 1. Germline-derived CDR1 and CDR2 are LGHNA and YNFKEQ. In DNA, the CDR3 is TGTGCCAGCAGCCAAACTAGCGGGGGGGCCAATGAGCAGTTCTTC. Translating it yields CASSQTSGGANEQFF.

The rearrangement joins TRBV7-2 to TRBJ2-5; D is unclear. CDR3 length: 14 amino acids. Germline V gives CDR1 SGHTA, CDR2 FQGNSA. The ends were cut back, 2 bases at V and 1 base at J, with 8 bases in the middle. DNA of the CDR3: TGTGCCAGCAGCTTATATCAGCCCCAAGAGACCCAGTACTTC. This sequence encodes CASSLYQPQETQYF.

The J gene is TRBJ1-1, the V gene TRBV6-1, with 7 bases matching TRBD1. Trimming cost V 5 bases and J 10 bases; bases outside gene matches: 10. The CDR3 is 13 residues long. The germline CDR1 and CDR2 sequences are MNHNS and SASEGT. CDR3 sequence reads: CASSLRTGAIAFF. The DNA for the CDR3 is TGTGCCAGCAGTCTCCGGACAGGTGCGATAGCTTTCTTT.

The rearrangement uses TRBV27 and TRBJ1-5; D perhaps matches TRBD1 (5 bases). The germline V gene encodes CDR1 MNHEY and CDR2 SMNVEV (reference sequence). Trimming removed 0 bases at V and 9 bases at J, with 12 bases between. The CDR3 has 14 residues. The CDR3 DNA reads as TGTGCCAGCAGTTTATCGACGGAGGGGAGGCCCCAGCATTTT. Its protein product is CASSLSTEGRPQHF.

This clonotype was seen once. This chain connects TRBV3-1 to TRBJ1-1; D is unclear. Germline V CDR1 and CDR2: LGHDT, YNNKEL (reference sequence). V shed 1 base and J shed 6 bases, with 12 bases lying between them. The CDR3 loop spans 14 amino acids. In nucleotides, the CDR3 is TGTGCCAGCAGCCAAGTCCCTCGTGAGGCTGAAGCTTTCTTT. It translates to CASSQVPREAEAFF. Filled out from reference TRBV3-1 and TRBJ1-1, the complete variable domain reads DTAVSQTPKYLVTQMGNDKSIKCEQNLGHDTMYWYKQDSKKFLKIMFSYNNKELIINETVPNRFSPKSPDKAHLNLHINSLELGDSAVYFCASSQVPREAEAFFGQGTRLTVV.

This clonotype was detected a few times. The chain employs TRBV29-1 and TRBJ2-5; weak D call: TRBD1 (6 bases). V was trimmed by 5 bases and J by 5 bases, leaving 12 bases between them. This CDR3 has 12 amino acids. Per the germline V gene, CDR1 is SQVTM and CDR2 is ANQGSEA. The CDR3 spells CSVLQGVETQYF. The CDR3 DNA follows: TGCAGCGTTCTACAGGGTGTGGAGACCCAGTACTTC.

The sample holds a few counts of this clonotype. The chain employs TRBV12-5 and TRBJ2-4, with a weak D call TRBD1 (7 bases). Germline V CDR1 and CDR2: LGHNT, FRNRAP. The CDR3 consists of 17 residues. V lost 5 bases and J 2 bases, leaving 19 bases between the germline ends. CDR3 DNA sequence: TGTGCTAGTGGTCCCCTCAGGGGGGATCCCTCCAAAAACATTCAGTACTTC. As protein: CASGPLRGDPSKNIQYF.

The chain has TRBV7-2 and TRBJ1-5, with D hard to call. Germline V gives CDR1 SGHTA, CDR2 FQGNSA. The CDR3 totals 15 residues. Trimming removed 1 base from V and 7 bases from J, with 14 bases in between. The CDR3 reads CASSLEGWVGQPQHF. The CDR3 DNA is TGTGCCAGCAGCTTAGAGGGCTGGGTTGGGCAGCCCCAGCATTTT.

This clonotype was seen many times. V is TRBV30 and J is TRBJ2-7, with D maybe TRBD2 (6 bases). Trimming removed 1 base from V and 2 bases from J, with 9 bases in between. The CDR3 loop spans 13 amino acids. Germline CDR1 and CDR2: GTSNPN and SVGIG (reference sequence). The CDR3 loop reads CAWSEGGPYEQYF. CDR3 DNA: TGTGCCTGGAGTGAGGGAGGACCCTACGAGCAGTACTTC. The entire variable domain, with the rest obtained from reference TRBV30 and TRBJ2-7, is as follows: SQTIHQWPATLVQPVGSPLSLECTVEGTSNPNLYWYRQAAGRGLQLLFYSVGIGQISSEVPQNLSASRPQDRQFILSSKKLLLSDSGFYLCAWSEGGPYEQYFGPGTRLTVT.

This chain links TRBV6-1 with TRBJ2-7, with D perhaps matching TRBD1 (7 bases). The germline V gene encodes CDR1 MNHNS and CDR2 SASEGT. V lost 5 bases to trimming and J lost 4 bases, with 18 bases between them. The CDR3 spans 15 residues. The CDR3 protein is CASSPTAQGRYEQYF. The CDR3 DNA reads TGTGCCAGCAGTCCCACCGCACAGGGGAGGTACGAGCAGTACTTC.

This clonotype was seen more than once but under ten times. V is TRBV4-3 and J is TRBJ2-1, with 13 bases lining up with TRBD2. The V segment lost 0 bases and the J segment 5 bases; nucleotides outside the gene matches: 4. This CDR3 has 17 residues. Looked up from germline, CDR1 is LGHNA and CDR2 is YSLEER. The CDR3 protein is CASSQEKTSGGDNEQFF. The CDR3, as DNA: TGCGCCAGCAGCCAAGAAAAAACTAGCGGGGGGGACAATGAGCAGTTCTTC.

The J gene is TRBJ2-5, the V gene TRBV20-1; 8 nucleotides match TRBD1. This CDR3 comprises 16 residues. The V segment lost 0 bases and the J segment 0 bases; nucleotides outside the gene matches: 6. CDR1 and CDR2 (germline): DFQATT, SNEGSKA (reference sequence). The CDR3 sequence: CSARDLGQGHQETQYF. The DNA of the CDR3 is TGCAGTGCTAGAGATCTCGGACAGGGCCACCAAGAGACCCAGTACTTC.

The gene calls are TRBV7-9 and TRBJ2-3; no firm D call. V was clipped by 0 bases and J by 2 bases, with 12 bases between them. Per the germline V gene, CDR1 is SEHNR and CDR2 is FQNEAQ (reference sequence). CDR3 size: 16 residues. Here the CDR3 DNA reads TGTGCCAGCAGCTTAGCGGTGTCAGTAGACACAGATACGCAGTATTTT. It translates to CASSLAVSVDTDTQYF.

This chain connects TRBV6-1 to TRBJ1-1, with a possible D match to TRBD1 (6 bases). The CDR3 contains 15 residues. Germline V CDR1 and CDR2: MNHNS, SASEGT. V was pared by 4 bases and J by 5 bases, with 17 bases between. This chain's CDR3 is CASSGDQGRRTEAFF. DNA of the CDR3: TGTGCCAGCAGTGGCGACCAGGGGCGTCGAACTGAAGCTTTCTTT.

The table lists this clonotype with many counts. The chain couples TRBV11-2 to TRBJ2-7; D is possibly TRBD1 (5 bases). Germline loops: CDR1 SGHAT, CDR2 FQNNGV. Trimming removed 2 bases from V and 6 bases from J, with 14 bases in between. The CDR3 is 14 residues long. CDR3 DNA sequence: TGTGCCAGCAGCTTAATGCAGGGTCTATCCGAGCAGTACGTC. Protein product: CASSLMQGLSEQYV.

This clonotype was found a few times. The V gene is TRBV6-5, the J gene TRBJ2-4, with D maybe TRBD1 (6 bases). Germline V gives CDR1 MNHEY, CDR2 SVGAGI. The germline V and J ends were trimmed by 4 bases and 0 bases, with 16 bases remaining between them. This CDR3 comprises 17 residues. The CDR3 sequence is CASSSGDRILAKNIQYF. The CDR3 DNA sequence: TGTGCCAGCAGTTCAGGCGACAGGATTCTAGCCAAAAACATTCAGTACTTC.

This chain connects TRBV6-1 to TRBJ1-5; 9 bases match TRBD1. Trimming took 4 bases from V and 9 from J; bases not matched to a gene: 10. The CDR3 runs to 15 residues. Germline CDR1 is MNHNS and CDR2 is SASEGT. CDR3 protein: CASSARDRALGPQHF. In DNA, the CDR3 is TGTGCCAGCAGTGCCCGGGACAGGGCCTTGGGGCCCCAGCATTTT.

This clonotype appeared a few times. V usage is TRBV29-1 and J usage is TRBJ2-1; D remains unclear. V lost 4 bases and J lost 8, with 21 bases in between. Germline assignment: CDR1 SQVTM and CDR2 ANQGSEA. The CDR3 sequence is 15 residues long. The CDR3 sequence: CSVVRVEAVGDEQFF. As DNA, the CDR3 is TGCAGCGTTGTAAGAGTTGAGGCGGTGGGCGATGAGCAGTTCTTC.

Only a few counts were recorded for this clonotype. The chain carries TRBV30 and TRBJ2-7; D is possibly TRBD1 (6 bases). The CDR3 contains 13 residues. V gave up 6 bases and J gave up 3 bases, with 15 bases separating them. Germline CDR1 is GTSNPN and CDR2 is SVGIG (reference sequence). The CDR3: CACPGTTNYEQYF. The CDR3 nucleotides are TGTGCCTGCCCGGGGACAACAAACTACGAGCAGTACTTC.

This clonotype has only a few counts. The V and J genes are TRBV4-1 and TRBJ1-5; a possible D gene is TRBD1 (5 bases). The germline CDR1 and CDR2 sequences are MGHRA and YSYEKL. V was shortened by 2 bases and J by 7 bases, with 12 bases between the two germline ends. This CDR3 has 14 residues. This CDR3 reads CASSQFQGGQPQHF. In nucleotides, the CDR3 is TGCGCCAGCAGCCAATTTCAGGGAGGCCAGCCCCAGCATTTT.

This clonotype was counted a few times. J is TRBJ2-7 and V is TRBV6-1, with 8 bases fitting TRBD2. The CDR3 totals 15 residues. CDR1 and CDR2 (germline): MNHNS, SASEGT. The CDR3 DNA reads as TGTGCCAGCAGAGAAGCTCTGGGACTAGAGGGCGAGCAGTACGTC. This sequence encodes CASREALGLEGEQYV.

In its sample, this clonotype was seen a few times. The V gene is TRBV5-1, the J gene TRBJ2-1; possibly TRBD1 or TRBD2 for D (5 bases each). The CDR3 is 13 residues long. The V end lost 5 bases, the J end lost 9 bases, and 15 bases lay between the germline ends. Germline CDR1 reads SGHRS; CDR2 reads YFSETQ. The CDR3 is CASRGTLDVEQFF. CDR3 in DNA: TGCGCCAGCAGAGGGACCTTAGATGTTGAGCAGTTCTTC.

This clonotype occurred many times. This chain uses TRBV12-3 or TRBV12-4 with TRBJ2-2, with D perhaps TRBD1 (6 bases). V lost 3 bases, J lost 4 bases, and 9 bases lay in between. There are 14 residues in the CDR3. The CDR3 spells CASSLRTVTGELFF. The CDR3 DNA reads TGTGCCAGCAGTTTGAGGACAGTCACCGGGGAGCTGTTTTTT.

This clonotype was seen a few times. The chain combines TRBV6-5 with TRBJ1-3, with unresolved D. V was pared by 2 bases and J by 1 base, with 12 bases between. Per the germline V gene, CDR1 is MNHEY and CDR2 is SVGAGI. CDR3 size: 16 residues. CDR3 in DNA: TGTGCCAGCAGTTACAGCCTCTGGGATTCTGGAAACACCATATATTTT. It specifies CASSYSLWDSGNTIYF.

This clonotype was seen a few times. The CDR3 here is CASNPARVVNTEAFF. The CDR3 DNA reads as TGTGCCAGCAACCCCGCGCGGGTGGTGAACACTGAAGCTTTCTTT. The chain combines TRBV6-2 or TRBV6-3 with TRBJ1-1; D remains ambiguous. CDR3 length: 15 amino acids. The ends were cut back, 7 bases at V and 0 bases at J, with 15 bases in the middle. The germline V gene encodes CDR1 MNHEY and CDR2 SVGEGT.

Only one count was recorded for this clonotype. The chain carries TRBV2 and TRBJ1-4; 9 positions agree with TRBD1. J was trimmed by 0 bases and V by 10 bases; bases with no gene match: 6. Per the germline V gene, CDR1 is SNHLY and CDR2 is FYNNEI. CDR3 length: 15 residues. The CDR3 DNA is TGTGCCAACCGACAGGGGGATGCAACTAATGAAAAACTGTTTTTT. It codes for CANRQGDATNEKLFF.

In this sample, this clonotype turned up a few times. The rearrangement uses TRBV6-1 and TRBJ1-2, with a weak D call TRBD1 (6 bases). Germline values: CDR1 MNHNS, CDR2 SASEGT. CDR3 length equals 13 residues. The V and J ends lost 6 bases and 2 bases respectively, with 10 bases between them. In nucleotides, the CDR3 is TGTGCCAGCAGCTCCGACAGGAACTATGGCTACACCTTC. It translates to CASSSDRNYGYTF.

The J gene is TRBJ1-2, the V gene TRBV6-1, with D possibly matching TRBD1 (5 bases). Germline V gene lookup returns CDR1 MNHNS and CDR2 SASEGT. The CDR3 is 15 residues long. Trimming left V 5 bases short and J 6 bases short, with 19 bases between. The CDR3 here is CASSIRRGIGDGYTF. The DNA of the CDR3 is TGTGCCAGCAGTATTCGGAGGGGAATTGGGGATGGCTACACCTTC.

At least ten counts were recorded for this clonotype. The chain links TRBV28 to TRBJ1-2; D perhaps matches TRBD1 (5 bases). The CDR3 sequence is 13 residues long. Germline CDR1 and CDR2: MDHEN and SYDVKM. V lost 2 bases to trimming and J lost 4 bases, with 8 bases between them. The CDR3 here is CASSLQGSYGYTF. The DNA for the CDR3 is TGTGCCAGCAGTTTACAGGGTAGCTATGGCTACACCTTC.

This clonotype was detected only a few times. The rearrangement joins TRBV3-1 to TRBJ2-1; 9 bases fit TRBD1. There are 15 residues in the CDR3. Trimming cost V 3 bases and J 5 bases; bases outside gene matches: 5. CDR1 and CDR2 from the germline V gene are LGHDT and YNNKEL (reference sequence). The CDR3 protein is CASSQRDRANNEQFF. The CDR3 DNA reads as TGTGCCAGCAGCCAGAGGGACAGGGCCAACAATGAGCAGTTCTTC.